This is a list of T cell receptor beta chains from one sample in a study of control samples from healthy donors and cancer patients. The data were produced by immunoSEQ multiplex PCR, yet TCRdb's version contains in-frame clones alone and is incomplete. The repertoire has about 140,000 clones, roughly 92% of them found once; the top ten carry approximately 10%. Source material: blood. The receptors were gathered from a man aged 25 to 40 in good health. CDR3s include the opening cysteine and the closing phenylalanine or tryptophan. A D gene is named only where the DNA matches it firmly. The size of a clone is reported for some rows only, either as once, few or many, or as a class for expanded clones.

TRBD1	TRBV7-2	NA	TRBJ2-5	CASSPDRAGETQYF	TGTGCCAGCAGCCCCGACAGGGCCGGGGAGACCCAGTACTTC
TRBD2	TRBV9	once	TRBJ2-1	CASSVWTSGRNEQFF	TGTGCCAGCAGCGTTTGGACTAGCGGTCGGAATGAGCAGTTCTTC
NA	TRBV9	NA	TRBJ2-7	CASSPRSQAGTYEQYF	TGTGCCAGCAGCCCTAGGTCTCAGGCCGGGACCTACGAGCAGTACTTC
NA	TRBV20-1	NA	TRBJ1-2	CSASSSPGGGNYGYTF	TGCAGTGCTAGTTCATCCCCAGGCGGTGGTAACTATGGCTACACCTTC
TRBD1	TRBV6-2/TRBV6-3	NA	TRBJ2-3	CASSNRDRGLFTDTQYF	TGTGCCAGCAGTAACCGGGACAGGGGTTTATTTACAGATACGCAGTATTTT
TRBD1	TRBV6-2/TRBV6-3	few	TRBJ2-7	CASSYPKGQGRDEQYF	TGTGCCAGCAGTTACCCAAAAGGACAGGGTCGCGACGAGCAGTACTTC
NA	TRBV7-3	NA	TRBJ2-3	CASSLTAGVGDTQYF	TGTGCCAGCAGCTTAACGGCCGGGGTGGGAGATACGCAGTATTTT
TRBD2	TRBV4-2	NA	TRBJ2-1	CASSQELAGEVNEQFF	TGTGCCAGCAGCCAAGAACTAGCGGGAGAAGTGAATGAGCAGTTCTTC
NA	TRBV30	NA	TRBJ1-1	CAWSKDMNTEAFF	TGTGCCTGGAGCAAGGATATGAACACTGAAGCTTTCTTT
TRBD1	TRBV24-1	NA	TRBJ1-1	CATSQGASTEAFF	TGTGCCACCAGTCAGGGGGCGAGCACTGAAGCTTTCTTT
NA	TRBV5-4	NA	TRBJ2-1	CASSLAVASNEQFF	TGTGCCAGCAGCTTGGCCGTTGCAAGCAATGAGCAGTTCTTC
NA	TRBV7-2	NA	TRBJ2-4	CASSLDPGNIQYF	TGTGCCAGCAGCTTAGATCCGGGAAACATTCAGTACTTC
NA	TRBV6-2/TRBV6-3	NA	TRBJ2-3	CASSSQGAGTDTQYF	TGTGCCAGCAGTTCCCAGGGAGCGGGCACAGATACGCAGTATTTT
NA	TRBV7-8	NA	TRBJ1-4	CATGGATNEKLFF	TGTGCCACCGGGGGGGCAACTAATGAAAAACTGTTTTTT
NA	TRBV6-2/TRBV6-3	NA	TRBJ2-7	CASSYRTQAYEQYF	TGTGCCAGCAGTTATCGGACGCAAGCCTACGAGCAGTACTTC
NA	TRBV7-9	NA	TRBJ2-7	CASSLVESSDEQYF	TGTGCCAGCAGCTTAGTGGAAAGCTCTGACGAGCAGTACTTC
TRBD2	TRBV20-1	NA	TRBJ2-1	CSASSHFPLAGSYNEQFF	TGCAGTGCTAGTTCCCATTTCCCCCTAGCGGGCTCCTACAATGAGCAGTTCTTC
TRBD2	TRBV7-8	NA	TRBJ2-1	CASREVHNEQFF	TGTGCCAGTCGGGAGGTCCACAATGAGCAGTTCTTC
TRBD2	TRBV24-1	NA	TRBJ2-2	CATMGGKNTGELFF	TGTGCCACCATGGGGGGGAAAAACACCGGGGAGCTGTTTTTT
TRBD1	TRBV13	NA	TRBJ1-3	CASSLGKTGKSGNTIYF	TGTGCCAGCAGCTTAGGGAAGACAGGGAAATCTGGAAACACCATATATTTT
NA	TRBV5-1	NA	TRBJ2-2	CASSLGLSRAGTGELFF	TGCGCCAGCAGCTTGGGCCTCAGCAGGGCAGGAACCGGGGAGCTGTTTTTT
NA	TRBV5-1	NA	TRBJ2-2	CASSPNRAPGELFF	TGCGCCAGCAGCCCGAACAGGGCTCCCGGGGAGCTGTTTTTT
NA	TRBV28	NA	TRBJ1-5	CASSIQGGNQPQHF	TGTGCCAGCAGCATTCAAGGGGGGAATCAGCCCCAGCATTTT
NA	TRBV18	NA	TRBJ1-5	CASSPKQGWVGQTHF	TGTGCCAGCTCACCGAAACAGGGTTGGGTCGGCCAAACCCATTTT
NA	TRBV6-5	NA	TRBJ1-3	CASQPGPGNTIYF	TGTGCCAGTCAACCGGGACCTGGAAACACCATATATTTT
TRBD2	TRBV6-5	NA	TRBJ2-7	CASSYGIAGSYEQYF	TGTGCCAGCAGTTACGGAATAGCGGGGAGCTACGAGCAGTACTTC
TRBD2	TRBV5-1	once	TRBJ2-5	CASSRTSEETQYF	TGCGCCAGCAGCCGGACTAGCGAGGAGACCCAGTACTTC
NA	TRBV24-1	NA	TRBJ1-5	CATSDSGRIDQPQHF	TGTGCCACCAGTGATTCAGGGCGGATAGACCAGCCCCAGCATTTT
TRBD1	TRBV5-5	NA	TRBJ2-7	CASSRDSANYEQYF	TGTGCCAGCAGCAGGGACAGCGCCAACTACGAGCAGTACTTC
TRBD1	TRBV28	NA	TRBJ1-2	CASSFVDRVHYGYTF	TGTGCCAGCAGTTTCGTCGACAGGGTCCATTATGGCTACACCTTC
NA	TRBV7-8	NA	TRBJ1-3	CASSQSGARHFSGNTIYF	TGTGCCAGCAGCCAATCAGGGGCCCGCCATTTCTCTGGAAACACCATATATTTT
NA	TRBV12-5	NA	TRBJ2-2	CASGLDRSFHTGELFF	TGTGCTAGTGGTTTAGACAGGAGCTTTCACACCGGGGAGCTGTTTTTT
NA	TRBV30	once	TRBJ1-2	CAWSVGGPDVGYTF	TGTGCCTGGAGTGTTGGGGGACCGGACGTCGGCTACACCTTC
NA	TRBV6-6	NA	TRBJ1-4	CASRQGSNEKLFF	TGTGCCAGCAGACAGGGATCTAATGAAAAACTGTTTTTT
TRBD2	TRBV7-6	NA	TRBJ2-2	CASSPLRGTSGSGTGELFF	TGTGCCAGCAGCCCGCTGCGTGGGACTAGCGGGAGCGGTACCGGGGAGCTGTTTTTT
NA	TRBV19	NA	TRBJ1-5	CASSIDGDTRNQPQHF	TGTGCCAGTAGTATAGATGGCGATACACGCAATCAGCCCCAGCATTTT
NA	TRBV27	NA	TRBJ2-2	CASSLRDIITGELFF	TGTGCCAGCAGTTTAAGGGATATCATCACCGGGGAGCTGTTTTTT
TRBD1	TRBV5-4	NA	TRBJ1-2	CASSPDGTVSVPYGYTF	TGTGCCAGCAGCCCGGACGGGACAGTTTCGGTTCCCTATGGCTACACCTTC
NA	TRBV30	many	TRBJ2-1	CAWSVLSYNEQFF	TGTGCCTGGAGTGTCCTCAGCTACAATGAGCAGTTCTTC
TRBD1	TRBV27	NA	TRBJ1-6	CASSLRGGNSPLHF	TGTGCCAGCAGTTTACGAGGGGGCAATTCACCCCTCCACTTT
NA	TRBV3-1/TRBV3-2	NA	TRBJ1-1	CASSRKGGFTNTEAFF	TGTGCCAGCAGCCGGAAAGGGGGTTTCACGAACACTGAAGCTTTCTTT
TRBD1	TRBV4-1	few	TRBJ1-5	CASSQSPDRGRQPQHF	TGCGCCAGCAGCCAATCCCCGGACAGGGGTCGGCAGCCCCAGCATTTT
TRBD2	TRBV9	NA	TRBJ2-1	CASSVAGGGYNEQFF	TGTGCCAGCAGCGTAGCTGGCGGGGGTTACAATGAGCAGTTCTTC